This T cell receptor (beta chain) was sequenced during a study of shared clonotypes between healthy human individuals. Naive CD8 cells, CD45RO-negative and positively selected for CCR7, excluded terminally differentiated effector memory CD45RA+ cells. Study donors comprised healthy, HIV-negative adults devoid of recent acute infection or vaccination. The ends lost 2 bases at V and 4 bases at J; junction bases unmatched: 4. The CDR3 extends over 14 amino acids. Germline V CDR1 and CDR2: MNHNS, SASEGT. On this clone: Its antigen is currently unknown. The sample holds other DNA sequences that translate to the same CDR3.

Sequencing was performed with immunoSEQ multiplex PCR; in TCRdb, only in-frame clones are kept and a portion is missing. The table has about 2.1 million clones, approximately 94% seen once; the top ten hold under 2%. Findings of the study overall: Compared with clonotypes that all four donors shared, non-shared clonotypes had lower generation probabilities. An anticipated effect of sequencing depth on clonotype sharing among donors was recognized.

Sequencing was done on a sample of naive CD8+ T cells from PBMCs. This rearrangement joins TRBV6-1 to TRBJ1-2; 7 bases match TRBD1. This TCR came from a man aged 18 to 30 in good health. Some clones in this sample may be carry-over from other donors' samples. The DNA of the CDR3 is TGTGCCAGCAGTGAATTAGGGACAGCCTATGGCTACACCTTC. This translates into CASSELGTAYGYTF.